The TCR beta chain described here comes from a study of early stage breast cancer tumors. Study information: Around 10-fold was the mean read coverage per sample. Study observations and caveats: Commonly generated sequences made up most enriched TCRB sequences shared between patients.

Tumor samples used roughly 17-55 mg of diced tissue. The V and J ends lost 1 base and 1 base respectively, with 14 bases between them. This CDR3 is 18 amino acids long. Germline CDR1 SGHAT, CDR2 FQNNGV. Measured with immunoSEQ multiplex PCR; TCRdb has only the in-frame clones, and not every one. The sample carries approximately 30,000 clones, under 60% recorded once. Notes on this clone: The antigen is unknown.

The sample consisted of breast tumor tissue. This chain links TRBV11-2 with TRBJ2-6; D gene uncertain. This receptor was identified in a person aged 45 to 59 with breast cancer. The CDR3 here is CASSLVLGLGSGANVLTF. The CDR3, as DNA: TGTGCCAGCAGCTTAGTTCTAGGGTTAGGTTCTGGGGCCAACGTCCTGACTTTC.